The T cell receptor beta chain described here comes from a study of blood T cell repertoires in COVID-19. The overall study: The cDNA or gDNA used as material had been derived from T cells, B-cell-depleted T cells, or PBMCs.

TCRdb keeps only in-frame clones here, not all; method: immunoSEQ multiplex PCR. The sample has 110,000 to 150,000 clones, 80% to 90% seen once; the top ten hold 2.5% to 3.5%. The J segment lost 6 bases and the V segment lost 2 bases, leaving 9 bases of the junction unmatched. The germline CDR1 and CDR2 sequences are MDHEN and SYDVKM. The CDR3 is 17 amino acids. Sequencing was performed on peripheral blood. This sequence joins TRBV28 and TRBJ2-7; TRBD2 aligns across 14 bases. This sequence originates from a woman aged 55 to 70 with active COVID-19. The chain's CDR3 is CASSLPGTSGSIGEQYF. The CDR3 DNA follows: TGTGCCAGCAGTTTACCCGGGACTAGCGGGAGTATAGGCGAGCAGTACTTC. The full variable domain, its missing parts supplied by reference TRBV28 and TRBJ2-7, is DVKVTQSSRYLVKRTGEKVFLECVQDMDHENMFWYRQDPGLGLRLIYFSYDVKMKEKGDIPEGYSVSREKKERFSLILESASTNQTSMYLCASSLPGTSGSIGEQYFGPGTRLTVT.